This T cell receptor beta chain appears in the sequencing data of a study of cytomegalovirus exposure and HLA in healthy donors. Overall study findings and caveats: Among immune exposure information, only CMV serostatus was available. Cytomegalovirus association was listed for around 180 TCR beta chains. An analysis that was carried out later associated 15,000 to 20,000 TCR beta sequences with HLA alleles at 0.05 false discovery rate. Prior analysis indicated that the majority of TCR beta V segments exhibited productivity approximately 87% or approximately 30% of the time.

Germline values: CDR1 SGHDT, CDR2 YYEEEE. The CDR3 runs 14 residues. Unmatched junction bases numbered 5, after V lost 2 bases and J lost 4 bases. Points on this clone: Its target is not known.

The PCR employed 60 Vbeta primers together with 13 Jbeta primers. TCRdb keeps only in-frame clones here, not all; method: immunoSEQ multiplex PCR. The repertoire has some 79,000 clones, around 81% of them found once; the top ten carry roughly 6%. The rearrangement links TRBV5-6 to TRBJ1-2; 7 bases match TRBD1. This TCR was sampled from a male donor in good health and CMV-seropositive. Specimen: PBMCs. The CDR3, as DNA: TGTGCCAGCAGCTTCAGGGACAGATCCTATGGCTACACCTTC. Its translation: CASSFRDRSYGYTF. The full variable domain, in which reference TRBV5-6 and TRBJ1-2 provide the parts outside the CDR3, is DAGVTQSPTHLIKTRGQQVTLRCSPKSGHDTVSWYQQALGQGPQFIFQYYEEEERQRGNFPDRFSGHQFPNYSSELNVNALLLGDSALYLCASSFRDRSYGYTFGSGTRLTVV.